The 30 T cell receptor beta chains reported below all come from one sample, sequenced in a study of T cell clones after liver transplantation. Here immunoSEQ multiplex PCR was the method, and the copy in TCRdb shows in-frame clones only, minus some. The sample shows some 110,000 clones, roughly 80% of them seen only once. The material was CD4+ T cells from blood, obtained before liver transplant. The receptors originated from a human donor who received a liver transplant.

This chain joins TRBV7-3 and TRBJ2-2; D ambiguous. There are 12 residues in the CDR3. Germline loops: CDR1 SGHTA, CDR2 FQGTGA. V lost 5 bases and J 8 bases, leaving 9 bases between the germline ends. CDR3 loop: CASSLNVGELFF. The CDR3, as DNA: TGTGCCAGCAGCCTCAACGTTGGGGAGCTGTTTTTT.

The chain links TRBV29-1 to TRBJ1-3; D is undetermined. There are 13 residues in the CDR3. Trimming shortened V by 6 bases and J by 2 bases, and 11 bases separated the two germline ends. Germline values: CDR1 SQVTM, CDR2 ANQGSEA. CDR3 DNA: TGCAGCGTATCACGACGGCCTGGAAACACCATATATTTT. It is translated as CSVSRRPGNTIYF. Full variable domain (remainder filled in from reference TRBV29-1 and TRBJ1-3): SAVISQKPSRDICQRGTSLTIQCQVDSQVTMMFWYRQQPGQSLTLIATANQGSEATYESGFVIDKFPISRPNLTFSTLTVSNMSPEDSSIYLCSVSRRPGNTIYFGEGSWLTVV.

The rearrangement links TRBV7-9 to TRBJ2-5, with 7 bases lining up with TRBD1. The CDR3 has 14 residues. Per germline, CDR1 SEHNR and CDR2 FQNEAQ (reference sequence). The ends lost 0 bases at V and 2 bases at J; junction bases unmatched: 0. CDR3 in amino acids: CASSLATGQETQYF. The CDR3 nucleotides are TGTGCCAGCAGCTTAGCGACAGGGCAAGAGACCCAGTACTTC. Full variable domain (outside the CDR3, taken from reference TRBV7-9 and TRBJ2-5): DTGVSQNPRHKITKRGQNVTFRCDPISEHNRLYWYRQTLGQGPEFLTYFQNEAQLEKSRLLSDRFSAERPKGSFSTLEIQRTEQGDSAMYLCASSLATGQETQYFGPGTRLLVL.

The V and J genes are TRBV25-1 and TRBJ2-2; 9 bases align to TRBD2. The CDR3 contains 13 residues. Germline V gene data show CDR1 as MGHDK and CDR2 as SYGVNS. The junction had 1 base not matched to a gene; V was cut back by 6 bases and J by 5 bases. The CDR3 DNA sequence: TGTGCCAGCAGGCTAGCGGGGACCGGGGAGCTGTTTTTT. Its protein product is CASRLAGTGELFF.

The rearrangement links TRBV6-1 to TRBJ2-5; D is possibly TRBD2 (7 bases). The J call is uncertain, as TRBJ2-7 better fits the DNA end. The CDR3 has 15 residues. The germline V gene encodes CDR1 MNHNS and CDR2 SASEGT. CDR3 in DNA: TGTGCCAGCAGTGGGGGGAGGGGGGCCCACCGCGAGCAGTACTTC. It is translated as CASSGGRGAHREQYF.

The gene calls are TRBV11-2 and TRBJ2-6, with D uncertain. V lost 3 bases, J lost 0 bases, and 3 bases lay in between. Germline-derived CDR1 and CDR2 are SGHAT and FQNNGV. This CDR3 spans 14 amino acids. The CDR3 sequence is CASSFNSGANVLTF. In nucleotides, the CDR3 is TGTGCCAGCAGCTTTAACTCTGGGGCCAACGTCCTGACTTTC. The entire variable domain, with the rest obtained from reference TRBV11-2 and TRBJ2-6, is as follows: EAGVAQSPRYKIIEKRQSVAFWCNPISGHATLYWYQQILGQGPKLLIQFQNNGVVDDSQLPKDRFSAERLKGVDSTLKIQPAKLEDSAVYLCASSFNSGANVLTFGAGSRLTVL.

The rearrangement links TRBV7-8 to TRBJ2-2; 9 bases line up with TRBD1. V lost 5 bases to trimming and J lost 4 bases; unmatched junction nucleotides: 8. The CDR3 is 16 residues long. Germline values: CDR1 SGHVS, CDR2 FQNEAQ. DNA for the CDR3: TGTGCCAGCAGCGGGTCCGGGACAGGGCTCACCGGGGAGCTGTTTTTT. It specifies CASSGSGTGLTGELFF.

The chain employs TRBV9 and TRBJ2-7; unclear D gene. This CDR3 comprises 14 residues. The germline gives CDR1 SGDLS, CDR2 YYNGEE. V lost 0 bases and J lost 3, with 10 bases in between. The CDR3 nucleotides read TGTGCCAGCAGCGTAGATAACCGAAACTACGAGCAGTACTTC. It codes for CASSVDNRNYEQYF.

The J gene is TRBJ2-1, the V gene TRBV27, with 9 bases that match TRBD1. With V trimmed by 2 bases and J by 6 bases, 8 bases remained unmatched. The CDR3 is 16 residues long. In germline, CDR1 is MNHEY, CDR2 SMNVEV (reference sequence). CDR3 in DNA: TGTGCCAGCAGTTTAGCAGGGACAGGGAGTGGCAATGAGCAGTTCTTC. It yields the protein CASSLAGTGSGNEQFF.

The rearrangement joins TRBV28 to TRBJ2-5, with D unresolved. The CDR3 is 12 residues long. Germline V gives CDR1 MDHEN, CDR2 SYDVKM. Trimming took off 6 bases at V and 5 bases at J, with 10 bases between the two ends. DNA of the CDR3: TGTGCCAGCAGCGCCGTCTGGGAGACCCAGTACTTC. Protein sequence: CASSAVWETQYF. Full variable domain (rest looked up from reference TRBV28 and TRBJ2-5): DVKVTQSSRYLVKRTGEKVFLECVQDMDHENMFWYRQDPGLGLRLIYFSYDVKMKEKGDIPEGYSVSREKKERFSLILESASTNQTSMYLCASSAVWETQYFGPGTRLLVL.

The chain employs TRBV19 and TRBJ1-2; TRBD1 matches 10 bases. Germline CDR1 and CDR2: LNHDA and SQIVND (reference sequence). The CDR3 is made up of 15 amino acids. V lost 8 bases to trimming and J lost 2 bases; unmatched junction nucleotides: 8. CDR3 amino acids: CASLKTGGDNYGYTF. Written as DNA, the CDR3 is TGTGCCAGTCTCAAGACAGGGGGCGACAACTATGGCTACACCTTC.

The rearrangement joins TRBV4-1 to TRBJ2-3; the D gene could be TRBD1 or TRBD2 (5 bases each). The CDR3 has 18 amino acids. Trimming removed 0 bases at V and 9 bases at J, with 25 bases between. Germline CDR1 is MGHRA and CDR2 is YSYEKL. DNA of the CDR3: TGCGCCAGCAGCCAAGAAGGAGCGGTTTGGGACGGCCAGATAACGCAGTATTTT. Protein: CASSQEGAVWDGQITQYF.

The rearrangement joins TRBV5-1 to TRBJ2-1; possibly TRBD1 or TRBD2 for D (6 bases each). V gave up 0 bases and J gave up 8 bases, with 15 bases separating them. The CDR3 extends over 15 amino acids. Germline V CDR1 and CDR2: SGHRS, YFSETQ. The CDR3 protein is CASSLEQGGFHEQFF. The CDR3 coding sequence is TGCGCCAGCAGCTTGGAACAGGGAGGATTTCATGAGCAGTTCTTC.

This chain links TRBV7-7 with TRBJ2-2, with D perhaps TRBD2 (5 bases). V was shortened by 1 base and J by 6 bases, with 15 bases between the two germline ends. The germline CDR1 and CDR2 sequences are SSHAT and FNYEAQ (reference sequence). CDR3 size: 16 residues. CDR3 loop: CASSLGASGLPGELFF. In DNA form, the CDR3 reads TGTGCCAGCAGCTTAGGCGCGTCGGGGTTGCCCGGGGAGCTGTTTTTT.

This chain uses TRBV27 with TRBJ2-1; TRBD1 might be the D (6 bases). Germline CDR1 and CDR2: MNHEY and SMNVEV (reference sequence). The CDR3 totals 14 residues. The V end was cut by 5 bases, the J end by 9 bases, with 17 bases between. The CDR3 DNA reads TGTGCCAGCAGTATACTCGGGACACCGGGTGAGCAGTTCTTC. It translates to CASSILGTPGEQFF.

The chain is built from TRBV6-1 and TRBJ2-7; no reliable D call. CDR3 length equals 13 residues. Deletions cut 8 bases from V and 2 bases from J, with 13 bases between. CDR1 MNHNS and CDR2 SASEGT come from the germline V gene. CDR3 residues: CASDDAMTYEQYF. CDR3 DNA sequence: TGTGCCAGCGATGACGCGATGACCTACGAGCAGTACTTC.

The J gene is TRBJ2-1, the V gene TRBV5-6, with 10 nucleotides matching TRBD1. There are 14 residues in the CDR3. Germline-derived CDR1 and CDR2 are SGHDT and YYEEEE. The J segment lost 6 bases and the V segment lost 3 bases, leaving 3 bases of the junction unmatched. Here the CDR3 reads CASSSGTGANEQFF. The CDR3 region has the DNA TGTGCCAGCAGCTCCGGGACAGGGGCCAATGAGCAGTTCTTC.

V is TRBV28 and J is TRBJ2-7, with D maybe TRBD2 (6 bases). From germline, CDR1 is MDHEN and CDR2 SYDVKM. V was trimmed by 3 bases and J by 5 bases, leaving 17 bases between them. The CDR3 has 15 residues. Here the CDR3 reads CASSLRQGREHEQYF. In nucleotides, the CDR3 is TGTGCCAGCAGTTTGCGCCAAGGCCGGGAGCACGAGCAGTACTTC.

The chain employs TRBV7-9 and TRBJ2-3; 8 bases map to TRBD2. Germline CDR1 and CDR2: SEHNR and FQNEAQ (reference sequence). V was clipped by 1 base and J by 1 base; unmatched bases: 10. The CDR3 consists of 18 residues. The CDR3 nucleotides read TGTGCCAGCAGCTTAGATTTCAGCGGGAGCAGGGGCACAGATACGCAGTATTTT. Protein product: CASSLDFSGSRGTDTQYF. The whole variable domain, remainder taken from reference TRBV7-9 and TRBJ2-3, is DTGVSQNPRHKITKRGQNVTFRCDPISEHNRLYWYRQTLGQGPEFLTYFQNEAQLEKSRLLSDRFSAERPKGSFSTLEIQRTEQGDSAMYLCASSLDFSGSRGTDTQYFGPGTRLTVL.

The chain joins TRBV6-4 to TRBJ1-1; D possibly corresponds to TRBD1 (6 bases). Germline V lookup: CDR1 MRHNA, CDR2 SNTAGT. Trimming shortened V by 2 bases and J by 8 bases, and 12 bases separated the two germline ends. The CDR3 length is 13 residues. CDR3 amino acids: CASSDIGGAEAFF. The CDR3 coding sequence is TGTGCCAGCAGTGACATCGGGGGCGCGGAAGCTTTCTTT.

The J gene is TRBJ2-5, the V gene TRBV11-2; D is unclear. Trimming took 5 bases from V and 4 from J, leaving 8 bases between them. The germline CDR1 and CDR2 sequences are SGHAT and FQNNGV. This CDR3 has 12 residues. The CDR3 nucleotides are TGTGCCAGCAGCCCTTCACCAGAGACCCAGTACTTC. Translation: CASSPSPETQYF.

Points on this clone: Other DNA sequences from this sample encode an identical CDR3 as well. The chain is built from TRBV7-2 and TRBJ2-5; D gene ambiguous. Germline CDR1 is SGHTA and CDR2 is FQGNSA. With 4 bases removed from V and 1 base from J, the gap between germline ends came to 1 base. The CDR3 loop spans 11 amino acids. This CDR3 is CASSSQETQYF. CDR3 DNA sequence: TGTGCCAGCAGCTCCCAAGAGACCCAGTACTTC.

CDR3 sequence reads: CASSLQGRTEAFF. The CDR3, as DNA: TGTGCCAGCAGCTTACAGGGGCGCACTGAAGCTTTCTTT. The chain carries TRBV5-4 and TRBJ1-1; TRBD1 agrees at 7 bases. Germline CDR1 is SGHNT and CDR2 is YYREEE (reference sequence). Trimming took 2 bases from V and 4 from J; bases not matched to a gene: 2. The CDR3 is made up of 13 amino acids.

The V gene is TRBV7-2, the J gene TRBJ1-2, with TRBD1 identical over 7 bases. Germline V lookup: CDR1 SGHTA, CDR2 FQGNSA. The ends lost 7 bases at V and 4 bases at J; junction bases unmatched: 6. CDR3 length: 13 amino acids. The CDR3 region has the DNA TGTGCCAGCATGCCGGGACAGATCTATGGCTACACCTTC. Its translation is CASMPGQIYGYTF.

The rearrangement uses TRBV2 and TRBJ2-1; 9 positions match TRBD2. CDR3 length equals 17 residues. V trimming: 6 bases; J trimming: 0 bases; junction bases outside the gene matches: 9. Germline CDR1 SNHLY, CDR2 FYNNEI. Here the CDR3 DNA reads TGTGCCAGCAGAGAACTAGCGGGCGGGAGCTCCTACAATGAGCAGTTCTTC. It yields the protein CASRELAGGSSYNEQFF.

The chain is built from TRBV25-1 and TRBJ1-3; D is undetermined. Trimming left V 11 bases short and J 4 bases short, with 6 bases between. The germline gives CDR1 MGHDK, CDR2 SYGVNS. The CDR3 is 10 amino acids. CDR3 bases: TGTGCCGTCGAGGGAAACACCATATATTTT. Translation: CAVEGNTIYF.

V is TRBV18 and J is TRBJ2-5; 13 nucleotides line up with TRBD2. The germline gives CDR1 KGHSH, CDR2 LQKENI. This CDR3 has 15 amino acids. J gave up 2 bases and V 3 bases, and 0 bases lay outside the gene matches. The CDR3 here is CASSPTSGGQETQYF. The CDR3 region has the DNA TGTGCCAGCTCACCGACTAGCGGGGGGCAAGAGACCCAGTACTTC. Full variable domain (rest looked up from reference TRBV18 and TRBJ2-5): NAGVMQNPRHLVRRRGQEARLRCSPMKGHSHVYWYRQLPEEGLKFMVYLQKENIIDESGMPKERFSAEFPKEGPSILRIQQVVRGDSAAYFCASSPTSGGQETQYFGPGTRLLVL.

The CDR3 DNA follows: TGTGCCAGCACAAACTACGAGCAGTACTTC. Translated, it gives CASTNYEQYF. The rearrangement uses TRBV6-1 and TRBJ2-7; D ambiguous. This CDR3 has 10 residues. From germline, CDR1 is MNHNS and CDR2 SASEGT. Deletions cut 7 bases from V and 3 bases from J, with 4 bases between.

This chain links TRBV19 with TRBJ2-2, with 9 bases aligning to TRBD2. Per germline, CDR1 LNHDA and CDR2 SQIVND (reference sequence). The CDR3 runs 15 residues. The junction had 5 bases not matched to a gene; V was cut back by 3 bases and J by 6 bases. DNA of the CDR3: TGTGCCAGTAGTATCCTCGGGACTAGCTCCGGGGAGCTGTTTTTT. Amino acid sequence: CASSILGTSSGELFF.

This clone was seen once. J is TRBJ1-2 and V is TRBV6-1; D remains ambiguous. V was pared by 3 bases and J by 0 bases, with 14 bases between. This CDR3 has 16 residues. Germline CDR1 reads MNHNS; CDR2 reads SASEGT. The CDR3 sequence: CASSEDGRITNYGYTF. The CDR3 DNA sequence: TGTGCCAGCAGTGAGGATGGGAGGATCACTAACTATGGCTACACCTTC.